These 23 T cell receptor beta chains came from one sample sequenced in a study of T-cell reconstitution after alpha-beta-depleted transplantation in children. It was with unique molecular identifiers that the TCRbeta library was prepared. TCRdb called the PCR reads again in MiXCR, with one record for every CDR3 protein. The sample consists of 250,000 to 400,000 distinct CDR3 sequences, 23% of them appearing once. This specimen consisted of PBMCs, mostly from graft donor cells, obtained 180 days after TCRalphabeta/CD19-depleted stem cell transplant. Receptors originate from a male patient between 5 and 17 years old who had a stem cell transplant for acute lymphoblastic leukemia, so the T cells may come from the graft donor.

This clonotype was seen ten or more times. The gene calls are TRBV12-3 or TRBV12-4 and TRBJ2-2, with 7 bases matching TRBD2. V was clipped by 0 bases and J by 2 bases; unmatched bases: 3. CDR3 length equals 16 residues. The CDR3 bases are TGTGCCAGCAGTTTAGCGGGAGGGCTTAACACCGGGGAGCTGTTTTTT. It codes for CASSLAGGLNTGELFF.

The sample holds a few counts of this clonotype. The chain recombines TRBV9 with TRBJ1-2; a possible D gene is TRBD1 (5 bases). This CDR3 has 15 residues. Germline values: CDR1 SGDLS, CDR2 YYNGEE. Trimming removed 0 bases at V and 3 bases at J, with 12 bases between. The CDR3 loop is CASSVGALGDYGYTF. The CDR3 bases are TGTGCCAGCAGCGTAGGGGCCCTAGGGGACTATGGCTACACCTTC.

This clonotype showed up just a few times. The rearrangement links TRBV7-8 to TRBJ1-2; D uncertain. This CDR3 has 11 amino acids. The germline gives CDR1 SGHVS, CDR2 FQNEAQ. V was trimmed by 8 bases and J by 2 bases, leaving 6 bases between them. DNA of the CDR3: TGTGCCAGCGGAGGAAACTATGGCTACACCTTC. Translation: CASGGNYGYTF.

There are a few counts of this clonotype. V and J are TRBV20-1 and TRBJ2-3; either TRBD1 or TRBD2 may fit D (5 bases each). V gave up 6 bases and J gave up 2 bases, with 12 bases separating them. The CDR3 loop spans 13 amino acids. Per germline, CDR1 DFQATT and CDR2 SNEGSKA (reference sequence). The CDR3 DNA follows: TGCAGTGCGGGACCCTACTCCACAGATACGCAGTATTTT. This translates into CSAGPYSTDTQYF.

The chain couples TRBV18 to TRBJ2-7; D is possibly TRBD1 or TRBD2 (5 bases each). The V end was cut by 2 bases, the J end by 6 bases, with 11 bases between. This CDR3 comprises 13 residues. Germline CDR1 and CDR2: KGHSH and LQKENI. CDR3 nucleotide sequence: TGTGCCAGCTCACCAGGGACCGTGCTCGAGCAGTACTTC. It is translated as CASSPGTVLEQYF.

This clonotype was seen more than once but under ten times. This chain connects TRBV9 to TRBJ2-6; no reliable D call. The CDR3 length is 16 residues. The V end lost 3 bases, the J end lost 0 bases, and 10 bases lay between the germline ends. Germline V gene data show CDR1 as SGDLS and CDR2 as YYNGEE. The CDR3 DNA is TGTGCCAGCAGCGGCCAATTGATCTCTGGGGCCAACGTCCTGACTTTC. It specifies CASSGQLISGANVLTF.

V and J are TRBV19 and TRBJ2-5, with 8 bases matching TRBD1. The CDR3 contains 13 residues. Germline V gives CDR1 LNHDA, CDR2 SQIVND (reference sequence). V shed 3 bases, J shed 5 bases, and the junction held 2 bases outside the gene matches. DNA of the CDR3: TGTGCCAGTAGTATCAACAGGGGGGAGACCCAGTACTTC. Encoded protein: CASSINRGETQYF.

This chain uses TRBV11-3 with TRBJ2-2, with D uncertain. With 1 base removed from V and 6 bases from J, the gap between germline ends came to 12 bases. CDR1 is SGHNT, CDR2 YENEEA, per germline. CDR3 length: 15 residues. For the CDR3, the DNA is TGTGCCAGCAGCTTAGCGGTGGGCCGGGCCGGGGAGCTGTTTTTT. Residues: CASSLAVGRAGELFF. Filled out from reference TRBV11-3 and TRBJ2-2, the complete variable domain reads EAGVVQSPRYKIIEKKQPVAFWCNPISGHNTLYWYLQNLGQGPELLIRYENEEAVDDSQLPKDRFSAERLKGVDSTLKIQPAELGDSAVYLCASSLAVGRAGELFFGEGSRLTVL.

This clonotype was seen at least ten times. This chain uses TRBV10-3 with TRBJ2-4; TRBD2 aligns across 12 bases. V gave up 3 bases and J gave up 6 bases; unmatched junction bases: 3. There are 15 residues in the CDR3. Germline values: CDR1 ENHRY, CDR2 SYGVKD. Written as DNA, the CDR3 is TGTGCCATCAGTGACACGGGACTAGCGGGAAACATTCAGTACTTC. Protein sequence: CAISDTGLAGNIQYF.

The rearrangement uses TRBV18 and TRBJ1-5; weak D call: TRBD1 (5 bases). The CDR3 is 17 amino acids. V lost 3 bases and J 2 bases, leaving 17 bases between the germline ends. CDR1 and CDR2 (germline): KGHSH, LQKENI. CDR3 sequence reads: CASSPQSGSYRNQPQHF. CDR3 nucleotide sequence: TGTGCCAGCTCACCTCAATCAGGGTCCTACCGCAATCAGCCCCAGCATTTT.

The V gene is TRBV7-3, the J gene TRBJ2-1; TRBD2 agrees at 10 bases. V shed 1 base, J shed 8 bases, and the junction held 8 bases outside the gene matches. CDR1 SGHTA and CDR2 FQGTGA come from the germline V gene. The CDR3 has 16 amino acids. The CDR3 DNA reads TGTGCCAGCAGCTTAAGCTCTAGCGGGAGTAAGTATGAGCAGTTCTTC. This sequence encodes CASSLSSSGSKYEQFF. The full variable domain, rest sourced from reference TRBV7-3 and TRBJ2-1, is GAGVSQTPSNKVTEKGKYVELRCDPISGHTALYWYRQSLGQGPEFLIYFQGTGAADDSGLPNDRFFAVRPEGSVSTLKIQRTERGDSAVYLCASSLSSSGSKYEQFFGPGTRLTVL.

J is TRBJ2-6 and V is TRBV3-1; D unresolved. Per the germline V gene, CDR1 is LGHDT and CDR2 is YNNKEL (reference sequence). The CDR3 consists of 17 residues. Trimming cost V 0 bases and J 2 bases, with 11 bases left between them. For the CDR3, the DNA is TGTGCCAGCAGCCAAGATGTGCGGAGCGCTGGGGCCAACGTCCTGACTTTC. Its protein product is CASSQDVRSAGANVLTF.

The genes are TRBV15 and TRBJ1-4; weak D call: TRBD1 (5 bases). CDR3 size: 15 residues. Looked up from germline, CDR1 is LNHNV and CDR2 is YYDKDF (reference sequence). With 6 bases removed from V and 8 bases from J, the gap between germline ends came to 19 bases. CDR3 residues: CATRQKTVELEKLFF. The DNA for the CDR3 is TGTGCCACCAGACAGAAGACAGTGGAGTTAGAAAAACTGTTTTTT.

This clonotype has a handful of counts. Here the CDR3 omits its conserved ending phenylalanine or tryptophan, so a read error is the likely source. In DNA, the CDR3 is TGTGCCAGCAGCATTACCGGGACAATCAATGAGCAGTTCCTC. Its translation: CASSITGTINEQFL. The chain couples TRBV5-5 to TRBJ2-1, with D possibly matching TRBD1 (6 bases). V was clipped by 4 bases and J by 6 bases, with 14 bases between them. Germline V lookup: CDR1 SGHKS, CDR2 YYEKEE (reference sequence). The CDR3 extends over 14 amino acids.

The sample holds a few counts of this clonotype. The V call is TRBV5-1, the J call TRBJ1-2; D not certain. The CDR3 runs to 14 residues. V was clipped by 0 bases and J by 4 bases, with 10 bases between them. The germline V gene encodes CDR1 SGHRS and CDR2 YFSETQ. The CDR3 DNA reads TGCGCCAGCAGCTTGGATGGGGTCCCCTATGGCTACACCTTC. Its translation is CASSLDGVPYGYTF. Filled out from reference TRBV5-1 and TRBJ1-2, the complete variable domain reads KAGVTQTPRYLIKTRGQQVTLSCSPISGHRSVSWYQQTPGQGLQFLFEYFSETQRNKGNFPGRFSGRQFSNSRSEMNVSTLELGDSALYLCASSLDGVPYGYTFGSGTRLTVV.

The rearrangement uses TRBV5-1 and TRBJ2-5; D not certain. CDR1 SGHRS and CDR2 YFSETQ come from the germline V gene. CDR3 length: 14 residues. V lost 0 bases and J lost 4, with 10 bases in between. In nucleotides, the CDR3 is TGCGCCAGCAGCTTGGCCAATGGTAGAGAGACCCAGTACTTC. Protein: CASSLANGRETQYF.

This clonotype was detected a few times. Written as DNA, the CDR3 is TGTGCCAGCAGTTTATTGACTAGCGGGAGGGCCTGGGGCACAGATACGCAGTATTTT. Translated: CASSLLTSGRAWGTDTQYF. The chain links TRBV27 to TRBJ2-3, with 14 bases fitting TRBD2. The CDR3 loop spans 19 amino acids. Trimming at V came to 1 base and at J to 1 base, leaving 7 bases not matched to a gene. Germline loops: CDR1 MNHEY, CDR2 SMNVEV (reference sequence).

This clonotype came up a few times. CDR3 DNA: TGTGCCAGCAGCTCACACACGCCCTATGGCTACACCTTC. Its protein is CASSSHTPYGYTF. J is TRBJ1-2 and V is TRBV7-9; D is ambiguous. Germline V gene sequence: CDR1 SEHNR, CDR2 FQNEAQ (reference sequence). The CDR3 loop spans 13 amino acids. V lost 4 bases, J lost 4 bases, and 10 bases lay in between.

The chain links TRBV20-1 to TRBJ2-1; perhaps TRBD2 as D (7 bases). This CDR3 comprises 14 residues. Trimming pared 7 bases from V and 4 bases from J, leaving 17 bases between. The germline V gene has CDR1 DFQATT and CDR2 SNEGSKA (reference sequence). DNA for the CDR3: TGCAGTGTGGGAGGGGTAGGGACATACAATGAGCAGTTCTTC. It is translated as CSVGGVGTYNEQFF.

V and J are TRBV3-1 and TRBJ2-3; 7 bases are a match to TRBD2. Trimming cost V 8 bases and J 6 bases; bases outside gene matches: 26. The CDR3 is 19 amino acids. Germline V gene data show CDR1 as LGHDT and CDR2 as YNNKEL (reference sequence). This CDR3 is CASCAYARGTKRKGDTQYF. In DNA form, the CDR3 reads TGTGCCAGCTGTGCCTACGCCCGAGGGACTAAGCGGAAGGGTGATACGCAGTATTTT.

The chain employs TRBV20-1 and TRBJ1-1; a possible D gene is TRBD1 (5 bases). Looked up from germline, CDR1 is DFQATT and CDR2 is SNEGSKA (reference sequence). This CDR3 comprises 16 residues. V lost 2 bases to trimming and J lost 2 bases, with 18 bases between them. Here the CDR3 reads CSARRGGAPINTEAFF. CDR3 sequence (DNA): TGCAGTGCTAGAAGGGGAGGGGCCCCCATCAACACTGAAGCTTTCTTT.

The chain links TRBV20-1 to TRBJ2-1; 15 bases agree with TRBD2. There are 18 residues in the CDR3. Trimming at V came to 2 bases and at J to 1 base, leaving 6 bases not matched to a gene. Germline V gene sequence: CDR1 DFQATT, CDR2 SNEGSKA (reference sequence). CDR3 sequence reads: CSARPGTSGRMSYNEQFF. In nucleotides, the CDR3 is TGCAGTGCTAGACCAGGGACTAGCGGGAGGATGTCCTACAATGAGCAGTTCTTC.

This clonotype has a handful of counts. The CDR3: CACNRGHEAFF. The CDR3 bases are TGTGCCTGTAACAGGGGGCATGAAGCTTTCTTT. The chain couples TRBV30 to TRBJ1-1; TRBD1 agrees at 9 bases. V trimming: 6 bases; J trimming: 7 bases; junction bases outside the gene matches: 3. CDR1 and CDR2 from the germline V gene are GTSNPN and SVGIG (reference sequence). CDR3 length equals 11 residues.